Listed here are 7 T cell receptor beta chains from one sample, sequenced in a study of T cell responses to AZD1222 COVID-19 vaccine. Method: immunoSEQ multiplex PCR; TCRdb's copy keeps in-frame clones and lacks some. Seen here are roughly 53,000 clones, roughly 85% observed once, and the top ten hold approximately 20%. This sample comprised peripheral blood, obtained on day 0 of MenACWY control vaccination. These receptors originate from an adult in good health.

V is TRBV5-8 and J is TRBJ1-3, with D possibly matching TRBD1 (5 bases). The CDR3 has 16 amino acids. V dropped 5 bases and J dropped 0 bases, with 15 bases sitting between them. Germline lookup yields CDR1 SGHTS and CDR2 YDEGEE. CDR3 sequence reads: CASRAGTLSSGNTIYF. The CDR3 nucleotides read TGTGCCAGCAGAGCCGGGACGCTCAGCTCTGGAAACACCATATATTTT.

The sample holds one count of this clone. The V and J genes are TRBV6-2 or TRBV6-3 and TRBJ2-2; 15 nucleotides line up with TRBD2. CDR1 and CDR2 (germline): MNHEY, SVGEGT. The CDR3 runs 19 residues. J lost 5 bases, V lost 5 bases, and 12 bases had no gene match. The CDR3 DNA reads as TGTGCCAGCAGTCAACGGTTGGGACTAGCGGGAGGTGGTACCGGGGAGCTGTTTTTT. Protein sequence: CASSQRLGLAGGGTGELFF.

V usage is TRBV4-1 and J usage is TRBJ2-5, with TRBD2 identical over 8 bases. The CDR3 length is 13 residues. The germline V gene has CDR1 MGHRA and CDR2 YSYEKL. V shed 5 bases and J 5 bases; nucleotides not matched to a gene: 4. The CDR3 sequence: CASSEAGDETQYF. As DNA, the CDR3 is TGCGCCAGCAGCGAAGCGGGAGATGAGACCCAGTACTTC.

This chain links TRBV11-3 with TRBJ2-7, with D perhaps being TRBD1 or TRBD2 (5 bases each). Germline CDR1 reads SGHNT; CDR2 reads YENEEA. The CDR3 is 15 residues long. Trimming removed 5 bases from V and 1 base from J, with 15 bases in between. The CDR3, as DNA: TGTGCCAGCAGCCAGGGCAGCGGCAGATCCTACGAGCAGTACTTC. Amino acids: CASSQGSGRSYEQYF.

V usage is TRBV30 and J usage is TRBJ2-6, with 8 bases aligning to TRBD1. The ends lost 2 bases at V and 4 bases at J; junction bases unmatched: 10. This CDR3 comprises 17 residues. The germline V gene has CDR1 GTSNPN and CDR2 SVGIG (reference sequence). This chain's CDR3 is CAWSIGQGLGGANVLTF. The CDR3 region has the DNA TGTGCCTGGAGTATAGGACAGGGCTTGGGAGGGGCCAACGTCCTGACTTTC.

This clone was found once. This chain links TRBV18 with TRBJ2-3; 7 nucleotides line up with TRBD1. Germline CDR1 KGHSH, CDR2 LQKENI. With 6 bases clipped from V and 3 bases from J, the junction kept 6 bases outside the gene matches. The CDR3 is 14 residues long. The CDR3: CASSDRAMTDTQYF. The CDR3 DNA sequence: TGTGCCAGCTCCGACAGGGCAATGACAGATACGCAGTATTTT.

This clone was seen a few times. The CDR3 sequence: CASSTGTSGPNEQFF. The CDR3 DNA reads TGTGCCAGCAGCACCGGGACTAGCGGTCCTAATGAGCAGTTCTTC. The chain uses TRBV7-9 and TRBJ2-1, with 11 nucleotides matching TRBD2. The CDR3 totals 15 residues. Germline loops: CDR1 SEHNR, CDR2 FQNEAQ (reference sequence). V shed 5 bases, J shed 7 bases, and the junction held 7 bases outside the gene matches.